This is a list of T cell receptor beta chains from one sample in a study of control samples from healthy donors and cancer patients. Method: immunoSEQ multiplex PCR; TCRdb's copy keeps in-frame clones and lacks some. The sample contains about 160,000 clones, roughly 90% of which appear only once. The sample taken for sequencing was blood. The receptor source for this set is a man younger than 40 in good health. Both conserved end residues are part of each CDR3. The D gene is left open where the match is weak. Clone size is stated in some rows and not others, as once, few, many or a class when expanded.

d_gene | abundance | j_gene | v_gene | CDR3nt | CDR3aa
TRBD1 | - | TRBJ1-2 | TRBV19 | TGTGCCAGTACCCTAAGTGGGACAGGGGGTTATGGCTACACCTTC | CASTLSGTGGYGYTF
TRBD2 | - | TRBJ2-1 | TRBV19 | TGTGCCAGTAGCCGCCAGACTAGCGGGGGGCACAATGAGCAGTTCTTC | CASSRQTSGGHNEQFF
- | - | TRBJ1-1 | TRBV7-9 | TGTGCCAGCAGCTACGTTGGATTGAGACAGACGAACACTGAAGCTTTCTTT | CASSYVGLRQTNTEAFF
- | - | TRBJ1-2 | TRBV2 | TGTGCCAGCAGTGCGGACGGGGATTACTATGGCTACACCTTC | CASSADGDYYGYTF
- | - | TRBJ1-2 | TRBV12-3/TRBV12-4 | TGTGCCAGCAGTTTAGCTCCCCCTGGTGGCTACACCTTC | CASSLAPPGGYTF
- | - | TRBJ1-2 | TRBV20-1 | TGCAGTGCTCCCCTGATATATGGCTACACCTTC | CSAPLIYGYTF
TRBD2 | - | TRBJ2-4 | TRBV18 | TGTGCCAGCTCGTTATCGGGGGGGCAGTACGCCAAAAACATTCAGTACTTC | CASSLSGGQYAKNIQYF
- | few | TRBJ1-6 | TRBV19 | TGTGCCAGTAGACAGAATAATTCACCCCTCCACTTT | CASRQNNSPLHF
- | - | TRBJ2-7 | TRBV28 | TGTGCCAGCAGTTTTTCCCCTGCCTACGAGCAGTACTTC | CASSFSPAYEQYF
- | - | TRBJ2-5 | TRBV9 | TGTGCCAGCATTGAGGGGTTCGAGACCCAGTACTTC | CASIEGFETQYF
- | - | TRBJ1-2 | TRBV25-1 | TGTGCCAGCAGTGATGGCGCCCGCCGGCGGGGCTACACCTTC | CASSDGARRRGYTF
TRBD1 | - | TRBJ1-1 | TRBV5-5 | TGTGCCAGCAGCTTGTTTGGGGACAGGGGGCTGAACACTGAAGCTTTCTTT | CASSLFGDRGLNTEAFF
TRBD1 | - | TRBJ1-6 | TRBV18 | TGTGCCAGCTCACCGGGACAGGGGTATTCACCCCTCCACTTT | CASSPGQGYSPLHF
- | - | TRBJ2-1 | TRBV14 | TGTGCCAGCAGCCAAGAATGGGCGGGGCATTACAATGAGCAGTTCTTC | CASSQEWAGHYNEQFF
- | - | TRBJ1-2 | TRBV19 | TGTGCCAGTAGTATCCAGGTGAACTATGGCTACACCTTC | CASSIQVNYGYTF
- | - | TRBJ1-3 | TRBV7-2 | TGTGCCAGCAGCTACCACCCCCGTGGAACTGGAAACACCATATATTTT | CASSYHPRGTGNTIYF
- | - | TRBJ2-2 | TRBV11-1 | TGTGCCAGCAGCTTAGGGGCAGGGGTCACCGGGGAGCTGTTTTTT | CASSLGAGVTGELFF
- | - | TRBJ1-6 | TRBV4-1 | TGCGCCAGCAGCCAAGAGGGATCCCCCCTCCACTTT | CASSQEGSPLHF
TRBD1 | - | TRBJ2-2 | TRBV28 | TGTGCCAGCAGTGAGGTTGGGGCCACAGGGGCCAACACCGGGGAGCTGTTTTTT | CASSEVGATGANTGELFF
TRBD1 | - | TRBJ1-2 | TRBV5-6 | TGTGCCAGCAGCTTCGACAGGGGTGGCTACACCTTC | CASSFDRGGYTF
- | - | TRBJ2-5 | TRBV7-2 | TGTGCCAGTTATATGGGGGGTCCACAAGAGACCCAGTACTTC | CASYMGGPQETQYF
- | - | TRBJ1-4 | TRBV5-1 | TGCGCCAGCAGCTTGGTTTTGGACAGTATAAATGAAAAACTGTTTTTT | CASSLVLDSINEKLFF
- | - | TRBJ2-2 | TRBV5-1 | TGCGCCAGCAGCTTGGCAGCCTCTAGCGAAAACACCGGGGAGCTGTTTTTT | CASSLAASSENTGELFF
- | - | TRBJ2-3 | TRBV12-3/TRBV12-4 | TGTGCCAGCAGTTTAGAAAAGCCGCAGTATTTT | CASSLEKPQYF
TRBD2 | - | TRBJ2-3 | TRBV2 | TGTGCCAGCAGTCCGGGACTAGCATCAGATACGCAGTATTTT | CASSPGLASDTQYF
- | - | TRBJ1-3 | TRBV4-2 | TGTGCCAGCAGCCTTTCCAGGGAGCCCGGAAACACCATATATTTT | CASSLSREPGNTIYF
- | - | TRBJ2-1 | TRBV19 | TGTGCCAGTAGTATAGGGGTGGATCCTAGCCTTCGATGGTTCTTC | CASSIGVDPSLRWFF
TRBD1 | - | TRBJ1-4 | TRBV6-6 | TGTGCCAGCAGTTCCAAGGACAGGGGAGCTAATGAAAAACTGTTTTTT | CASSSKDRGANEKLFF
- | - | TRBJ1-2 | TRBV18 | TGTGCCAGCTCACCACGGGCGGAAGATGGCTACACCTTC | CASSPRAEDGYTF
TRBD1 | once | TRBJ2-5 | TRBV7-8 | TGTGCCAGCAGCTTAGAGGGACAGAAAGAGACCCAGTACTTC | CASSLEGQKETQYF
TRBD1 | - | TRBJ1-4 | TRBV5-6 | TGTGCCAGCAGCATTACCGGGACAGGGGGCGAAAAACTGTTTTTT | CASSITGTGGEKLFF